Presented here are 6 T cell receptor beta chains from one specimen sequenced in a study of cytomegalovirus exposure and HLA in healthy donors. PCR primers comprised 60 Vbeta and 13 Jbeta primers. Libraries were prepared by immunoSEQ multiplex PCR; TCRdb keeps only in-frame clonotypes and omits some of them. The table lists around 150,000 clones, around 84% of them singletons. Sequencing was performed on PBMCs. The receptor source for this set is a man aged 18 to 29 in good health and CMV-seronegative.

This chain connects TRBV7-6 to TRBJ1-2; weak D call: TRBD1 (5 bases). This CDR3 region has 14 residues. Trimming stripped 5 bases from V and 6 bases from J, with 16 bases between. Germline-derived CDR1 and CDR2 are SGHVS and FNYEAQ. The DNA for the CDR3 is TGTGCCAGCAGCCCCCTGGGTAGGGGTGATGGCTACACCTTC. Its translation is CASSPLGRGDGYTF.

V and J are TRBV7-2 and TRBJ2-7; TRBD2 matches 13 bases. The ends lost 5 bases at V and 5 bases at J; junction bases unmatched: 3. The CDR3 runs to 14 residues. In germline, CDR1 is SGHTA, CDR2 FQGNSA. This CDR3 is CASSLGLAGDEQYF. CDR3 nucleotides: TGTGCCAGCAGCCTAGGACTAGCGGGAGACGAGCAGTACTTC.

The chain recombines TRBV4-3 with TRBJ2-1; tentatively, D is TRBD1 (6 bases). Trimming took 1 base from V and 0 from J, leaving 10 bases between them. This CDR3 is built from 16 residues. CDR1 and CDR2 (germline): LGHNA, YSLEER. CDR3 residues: CASSQAGTSSYNEQFF. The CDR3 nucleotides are TGCGCCAGCAGCCAAGCCGGGACAAGCTCCTACAATGAGCAGTTCTTC.

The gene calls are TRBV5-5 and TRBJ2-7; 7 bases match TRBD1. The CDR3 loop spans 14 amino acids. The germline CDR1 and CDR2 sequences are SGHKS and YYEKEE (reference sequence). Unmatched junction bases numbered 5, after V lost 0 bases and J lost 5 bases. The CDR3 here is CASSLGQGSDEQYF. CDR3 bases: TGTGCCAGCAGCTTGGGACAGGGTAGCGACGAGCAGTACTTC. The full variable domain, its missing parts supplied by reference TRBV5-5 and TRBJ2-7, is DAGVTQSPTHLIKTRGQQVTLRCSPISGHKSVSWYQQVLGQGPQFIFQYYEKEERGRGNFPDRFSARQFPNYSSELNVNALLLGDSALYLCASSLGQGSDEQYFGPGTRLTVT.

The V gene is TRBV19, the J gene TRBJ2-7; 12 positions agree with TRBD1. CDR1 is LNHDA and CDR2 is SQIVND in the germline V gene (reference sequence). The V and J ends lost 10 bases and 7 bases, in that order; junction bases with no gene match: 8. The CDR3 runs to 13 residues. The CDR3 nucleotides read TGTGCCACCTCCGGGACAGGGGGCTTGGAGCAGTACTTC. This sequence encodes CATSGTGGLEQYF.

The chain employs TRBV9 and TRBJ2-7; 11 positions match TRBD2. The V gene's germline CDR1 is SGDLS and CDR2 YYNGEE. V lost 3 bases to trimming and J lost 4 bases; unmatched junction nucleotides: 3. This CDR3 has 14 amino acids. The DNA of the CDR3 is TGTGCCAGCAGCGGTAGCGGGAGGGAATACGAGCAGTACTTC. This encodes CASSGSGREYEQYF.